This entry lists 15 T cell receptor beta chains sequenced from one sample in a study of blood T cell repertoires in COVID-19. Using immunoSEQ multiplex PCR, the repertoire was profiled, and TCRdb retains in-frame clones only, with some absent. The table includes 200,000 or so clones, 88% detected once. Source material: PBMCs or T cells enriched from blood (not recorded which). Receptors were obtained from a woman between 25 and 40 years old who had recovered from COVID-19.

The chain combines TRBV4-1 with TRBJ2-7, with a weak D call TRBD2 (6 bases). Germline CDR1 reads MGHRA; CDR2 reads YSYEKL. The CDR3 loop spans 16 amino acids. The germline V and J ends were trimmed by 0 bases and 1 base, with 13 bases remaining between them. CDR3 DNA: TGCGCCAGCAGCCAAGAGGCGGCTAGCGCTTCCTACGAGCAGTACTTC. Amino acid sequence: CASSQEAASASYEQYF.

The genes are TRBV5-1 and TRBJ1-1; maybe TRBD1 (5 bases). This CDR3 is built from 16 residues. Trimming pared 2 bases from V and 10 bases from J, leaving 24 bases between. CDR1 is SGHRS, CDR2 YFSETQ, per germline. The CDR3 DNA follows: TGCGCCAGCAGCTTTACCCAGGGAAGAGGAGAAGTCAGAGCTTTCTTT. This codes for CASSFTQGRGEVRAFF.

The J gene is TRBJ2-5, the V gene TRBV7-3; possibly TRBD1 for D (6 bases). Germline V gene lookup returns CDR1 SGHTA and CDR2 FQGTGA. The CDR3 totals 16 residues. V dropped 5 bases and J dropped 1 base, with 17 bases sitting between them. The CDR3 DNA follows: TGTGCCAGCAGCCCCGCCCCCCGGACAGTCCAAGAGACCCAGTACTTC. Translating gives CASSPAPRTVQETQYF.

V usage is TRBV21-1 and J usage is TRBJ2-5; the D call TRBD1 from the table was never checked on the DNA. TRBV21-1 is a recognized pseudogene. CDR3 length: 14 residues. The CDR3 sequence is CASSKGTAEETQYF. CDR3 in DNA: TGTGCCAGCAGCAAAGGGACAGCCGAAGAGACCCAGTACTTC.

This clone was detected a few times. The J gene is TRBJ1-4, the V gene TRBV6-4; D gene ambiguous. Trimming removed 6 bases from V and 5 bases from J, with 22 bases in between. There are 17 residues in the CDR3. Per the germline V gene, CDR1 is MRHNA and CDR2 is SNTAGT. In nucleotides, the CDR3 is TGTGCCAGCAGCGAAGGATCCGGCGGTTCAGCGAATGAAAAACTGTTTTTT. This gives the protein CASSEGSGGSANEKLFF.

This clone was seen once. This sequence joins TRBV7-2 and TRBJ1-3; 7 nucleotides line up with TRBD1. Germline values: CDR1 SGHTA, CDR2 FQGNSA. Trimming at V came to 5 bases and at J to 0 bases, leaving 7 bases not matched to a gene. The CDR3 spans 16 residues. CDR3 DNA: TGTGCCAGCAGCCTAAACAGGGGAAGCTCTGGAAACACCATATATTTT. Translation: CASSLNRGSSGNTIYF.

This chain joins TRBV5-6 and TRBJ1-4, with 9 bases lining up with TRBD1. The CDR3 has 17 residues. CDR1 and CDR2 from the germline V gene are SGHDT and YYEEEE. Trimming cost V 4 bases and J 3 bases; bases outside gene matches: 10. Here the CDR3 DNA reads TGTGCCAGCAGCACCGGGGACAGGGCGGGGGCTAATGAAAAACTGTTTTTT. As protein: CASSTGDRAGANEKLFF.

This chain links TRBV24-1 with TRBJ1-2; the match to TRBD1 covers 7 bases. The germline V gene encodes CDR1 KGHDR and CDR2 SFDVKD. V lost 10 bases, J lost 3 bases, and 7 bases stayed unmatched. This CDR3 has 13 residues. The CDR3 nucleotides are TGTGCCACACGACAGGGCCTATACTATGGCTACACCTTC. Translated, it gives CATRQGLYYGYTF.

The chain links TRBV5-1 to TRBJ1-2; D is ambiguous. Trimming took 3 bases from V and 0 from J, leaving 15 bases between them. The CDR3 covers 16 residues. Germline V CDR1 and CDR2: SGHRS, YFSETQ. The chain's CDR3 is CASSSSGPGANYGYTF. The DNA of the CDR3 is TGCGCCAGCAGCTCGTCGGGCCCGGGAGCTAACTATGGCTACACCTTC.

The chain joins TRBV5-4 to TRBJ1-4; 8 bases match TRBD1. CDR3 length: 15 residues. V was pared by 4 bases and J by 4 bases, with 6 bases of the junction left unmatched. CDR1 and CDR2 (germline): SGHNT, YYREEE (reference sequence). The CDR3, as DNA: TGTGCCAGCAGCCAAGGACAGGGACGTAATGAAAAACTGTTTTTT. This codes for CASSQGQGRNEKLFF.

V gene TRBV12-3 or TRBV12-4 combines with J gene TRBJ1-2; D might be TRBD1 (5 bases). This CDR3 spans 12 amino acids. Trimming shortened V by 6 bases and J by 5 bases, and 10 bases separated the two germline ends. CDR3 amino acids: CASRRDLYGYTF. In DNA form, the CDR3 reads TGTGCCAGCAGGAGGGACTTGTATGGCTACACCTTC.

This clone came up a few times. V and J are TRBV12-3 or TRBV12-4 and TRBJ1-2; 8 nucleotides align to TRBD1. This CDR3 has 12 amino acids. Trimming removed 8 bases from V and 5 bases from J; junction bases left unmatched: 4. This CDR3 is CASGQGPYGYTF. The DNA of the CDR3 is TGTGCCAGCGGACAGGGACCTTATGGCTACACCTTC.

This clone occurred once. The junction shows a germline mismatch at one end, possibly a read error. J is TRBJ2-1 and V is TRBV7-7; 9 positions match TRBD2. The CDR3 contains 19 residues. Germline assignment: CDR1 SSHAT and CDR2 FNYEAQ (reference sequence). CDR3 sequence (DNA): TGTGCTAGCAGCTTACGGTACACCCCCGCAGCGGGGGGTAACAATGAGCAGTTCTTC. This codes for CASSLRYTPAAGGNNEQFF. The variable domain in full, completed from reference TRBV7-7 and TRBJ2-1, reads GAGVSQSPRYKVTKRGQDVTLRCDPISSHATLYWYQQALGQGPEFLTYFNYEAQPDKSGLPSDRFSAERPEGSISTLTIQRTEQRDSAMYRCASSLRYTPAAGGNNEQFFGPGTRLTVL.

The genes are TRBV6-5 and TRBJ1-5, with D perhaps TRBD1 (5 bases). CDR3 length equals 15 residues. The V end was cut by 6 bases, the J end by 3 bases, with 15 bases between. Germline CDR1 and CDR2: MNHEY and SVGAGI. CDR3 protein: CASSPGRADNQPQHF. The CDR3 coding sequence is TGTGCCAGCAGCCCCGGCAGGGCTGACAATCAGCCCCAGCATTTT.

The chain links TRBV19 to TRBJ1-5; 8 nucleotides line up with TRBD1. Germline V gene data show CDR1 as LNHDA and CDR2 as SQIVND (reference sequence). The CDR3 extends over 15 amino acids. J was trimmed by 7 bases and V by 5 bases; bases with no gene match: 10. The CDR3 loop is CASSWSQGAWQPQHF. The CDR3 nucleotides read TGTGCCAGTAGTTGGAGTCAGGGGGCTTGGCAGCCCCAGCATTTT.